One TCR beta chain is described in this entry. These data come from a study of cytomegalovirus exposure and HLA in healthy donors. Amplification used 60 Vbeta primers and 13 Jbeta primers. Profiled with immunoSEQ multiplex PCR; TCRdb holds only in-frame clones, not every one. This table has about 190,000 clones, about four fifths appearing once. Specimen: PBMCs. The sequence was obtained from a man aged 18 to 30 in good health and CMV-seronegative.

CDR3 loop: CATSRSLPGSYNEQFF. CDR3 in DNA: TGTGCCACCAGCAGGTCGCTTCCAGGCAGTTACAATGAGCAGTTCTTC. The V gene is TRBV15, the J gene TRBJ2-1; D ambiguous. Deletions cut 3 bases from V and 4 bases from J, with 16 bases between. The CDR3 loop spans 16 amino acids. Germline CDR1 is LNHNV and CDR2 is YYDKDF (reference sequence). Combining the CDR3 with reference TRBV15 and TRBJ2-1 gives the whole variable domain DAMVIQNPRYQVTQFGKPVTLSCSQTLNHNVMYWYQQKSSQAPKLLFHYYDKDFNNEADTPDNFQSRRPNTSFCFLDIRSPGLGDTAMYLCATSRSLPGSYNEQFFGPGTRLTVL.